Ten or more counts support the clone carrying this TCR beta chain. Some clones are missing from TCRdb's copy, which holds only in-frame ones; the method was immunoSEQ multiplex PCR. The sample lists 220,000 or so clones, around 90% occurring once. This sample was included in a study of cytomegalovirus exposure and HLA in healthy donors. Per the germline V gene, CDR1 is MGHDK and CDR2 is SYGVNS. The CDR3 extends over 15 amino acids. The V segment lost 2 bases and the J segment 3 bases; nucleotides outside the gene matches: 0. The V gene is TRBV25-1, the J gene TRBJ2-2, with 10 bases matching TRBD2. The sample comprised PBMCs. The clonotype was recovered from a woman under 30 in good health and CMV-seropositive. DNA of the CDR3: TGTGCCAGCAGTGAAGGGACTAGCGACACCGGGGAGCTGTTTTTT. Amino acids: CASSEGTSDTGELFF.